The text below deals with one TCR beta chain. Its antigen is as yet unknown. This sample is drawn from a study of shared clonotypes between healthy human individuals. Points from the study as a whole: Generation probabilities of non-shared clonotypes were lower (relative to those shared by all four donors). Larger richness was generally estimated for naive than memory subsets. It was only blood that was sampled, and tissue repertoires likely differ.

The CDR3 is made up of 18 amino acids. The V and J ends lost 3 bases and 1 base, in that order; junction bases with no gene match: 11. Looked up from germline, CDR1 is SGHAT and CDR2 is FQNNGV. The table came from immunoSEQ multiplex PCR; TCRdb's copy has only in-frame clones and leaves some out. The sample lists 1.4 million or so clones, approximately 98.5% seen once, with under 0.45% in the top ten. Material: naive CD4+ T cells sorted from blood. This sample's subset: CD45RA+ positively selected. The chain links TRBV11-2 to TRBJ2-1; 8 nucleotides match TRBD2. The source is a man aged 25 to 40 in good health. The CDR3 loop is CASSLRAGAEGSYNEQFF. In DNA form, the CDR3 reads TGTGCCAGCAGCTTGAGAGCGGGGGCGGAGGGATCCTACAATGAGCAGTTCTTC.